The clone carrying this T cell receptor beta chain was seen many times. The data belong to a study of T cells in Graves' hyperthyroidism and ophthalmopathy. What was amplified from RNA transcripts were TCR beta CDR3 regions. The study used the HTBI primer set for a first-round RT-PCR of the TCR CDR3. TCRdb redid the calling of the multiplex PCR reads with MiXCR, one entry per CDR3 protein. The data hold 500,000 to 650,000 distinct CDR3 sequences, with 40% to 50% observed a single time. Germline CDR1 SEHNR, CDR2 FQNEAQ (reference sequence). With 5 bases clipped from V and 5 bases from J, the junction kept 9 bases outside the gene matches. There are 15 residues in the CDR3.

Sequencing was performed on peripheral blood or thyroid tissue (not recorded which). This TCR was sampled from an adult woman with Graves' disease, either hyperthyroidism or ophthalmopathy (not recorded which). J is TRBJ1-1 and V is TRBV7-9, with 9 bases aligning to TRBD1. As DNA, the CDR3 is TGTGCCAGCAGCATTGGCTGGGACAGGGAAACTGAAGCTTTCTTT. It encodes CASSIGWDRETEAFF.